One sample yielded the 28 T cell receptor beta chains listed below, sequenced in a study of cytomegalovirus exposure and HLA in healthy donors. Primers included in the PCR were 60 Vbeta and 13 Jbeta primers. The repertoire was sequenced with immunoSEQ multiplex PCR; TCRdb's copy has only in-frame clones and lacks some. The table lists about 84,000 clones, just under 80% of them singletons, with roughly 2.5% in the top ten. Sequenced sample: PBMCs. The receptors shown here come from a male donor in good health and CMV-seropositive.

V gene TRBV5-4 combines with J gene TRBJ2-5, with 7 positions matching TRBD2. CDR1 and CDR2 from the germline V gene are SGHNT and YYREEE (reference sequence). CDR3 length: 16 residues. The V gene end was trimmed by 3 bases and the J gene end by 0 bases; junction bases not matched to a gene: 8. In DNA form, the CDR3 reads TGTGCCAGCAGCTCCGCTAGCGGAGGGTACCAAGAGACCCAGTACTTC. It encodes CASSSASGGYQETQYF.

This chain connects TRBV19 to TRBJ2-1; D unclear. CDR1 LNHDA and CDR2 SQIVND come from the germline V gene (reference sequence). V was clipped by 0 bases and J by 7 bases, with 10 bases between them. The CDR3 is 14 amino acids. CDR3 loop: CASSIDSTRNEQFF. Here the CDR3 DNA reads TGTGCCAGTAGTATAGATTCTACGCGGAATGAGCAGTTCTTC. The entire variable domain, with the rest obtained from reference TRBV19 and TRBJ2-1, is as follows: DGGITQSPKYLFRKEGQNVTLSCEQNLNHDAMYWYRQDPGQGLRLIYYSQIVNDFQKGDIAEGYSVSREKKESFPLTVTSAQKNPTAFYLCASSIDSTRNEQFFGPGTRLTVL.

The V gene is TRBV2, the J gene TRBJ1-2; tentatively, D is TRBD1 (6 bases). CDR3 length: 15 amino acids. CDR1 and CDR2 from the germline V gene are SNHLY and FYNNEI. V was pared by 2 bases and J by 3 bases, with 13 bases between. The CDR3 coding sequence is TGTGCCAGCAGTGAAACCTCAGGGGCCCACTATGGCTACACCTTC. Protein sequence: CASSETSGAHYGYTF. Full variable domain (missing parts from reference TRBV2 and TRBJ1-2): EPEVTQTPSHQVTQMGQEVILRCVPISNHLYFYWYRQILGQKVEFLVSFYNNEISEKSEIFDDQFSVERPDGSNFTLKIRSTKLEDSAMYFCASSETSGAHYGYTFGSGTRLTVV.

The CDR3 coding sequence is TGTGCCAGCAGCGGCTGGACAGGGCGTAACGAGCAGTACTTC. Its translation is CASSGWTGRNEQYF. The gene calls are TRBV5-5 and TRBJ2-7; TRBD1 aligns across 8 bases. This CDR3 has 14 amino acids. With V trimmed by 4 bases and J by 5 bases, 8 bases remained unmatched. Germline values: CDR1 SGHKS, CDR2 YYEKEE (reference sequence).

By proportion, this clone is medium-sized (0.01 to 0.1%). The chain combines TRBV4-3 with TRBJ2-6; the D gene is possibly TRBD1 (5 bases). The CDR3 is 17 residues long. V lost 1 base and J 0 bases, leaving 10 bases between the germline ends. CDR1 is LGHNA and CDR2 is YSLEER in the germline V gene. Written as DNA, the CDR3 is TGCGCCAGCAGCCAAGGCCACACAGGCTCTGGGGCCAACGTCCTGACTTTC. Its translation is CASSQGHTGSGANVLTF.

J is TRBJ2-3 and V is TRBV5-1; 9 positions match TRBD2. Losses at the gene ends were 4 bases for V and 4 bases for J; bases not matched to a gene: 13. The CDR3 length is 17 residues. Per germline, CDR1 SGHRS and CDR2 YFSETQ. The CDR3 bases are TGCGCCAGCAGCACTCAGGAGGGCGGGAGGGGAGCAGATACGCAGTATTTT. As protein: CASSTQEGGRGADTQYF.

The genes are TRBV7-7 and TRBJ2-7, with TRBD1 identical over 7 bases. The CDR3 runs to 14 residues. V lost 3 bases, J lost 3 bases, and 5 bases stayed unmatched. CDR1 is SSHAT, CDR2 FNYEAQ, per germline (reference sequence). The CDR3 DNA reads TGTGCCAGCAGCTTGCACAGGGGAAGCTACGAGCAGTACTTC. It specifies CASSLHRGSYEQYF.

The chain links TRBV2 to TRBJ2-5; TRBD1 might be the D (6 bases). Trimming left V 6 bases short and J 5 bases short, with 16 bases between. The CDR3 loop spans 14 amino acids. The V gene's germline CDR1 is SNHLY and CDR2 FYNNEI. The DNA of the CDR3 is TGTGCCAGCAGCCTCCCTGGGGGCGGGGAGACCCAGTACTTC. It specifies CASSLPGGGETQYF.

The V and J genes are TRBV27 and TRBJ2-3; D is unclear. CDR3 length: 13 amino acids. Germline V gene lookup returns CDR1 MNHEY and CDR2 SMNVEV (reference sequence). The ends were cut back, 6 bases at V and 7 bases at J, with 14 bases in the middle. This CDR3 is CASSLVGGYTQYF. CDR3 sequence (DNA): TGTGCCAGCAGCCTTGTCGGCGGCTATACGCAGTATTTT.

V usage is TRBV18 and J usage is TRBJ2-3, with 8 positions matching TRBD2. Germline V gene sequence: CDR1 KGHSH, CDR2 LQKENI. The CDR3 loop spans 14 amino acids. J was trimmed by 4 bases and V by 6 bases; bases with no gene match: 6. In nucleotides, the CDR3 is TGTGCCAGCTCCCCCCGCGGGGGGTCAGATACGCAGTATTTT. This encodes CASSPRGGSDTQYF.

CDR3 sequence (DNA): TGTGCCAGCAGTGCGGACAGATACAATGAGCAGTTCTTC. It translates to CASSADRYNEQFF. The rearrangement links TRBV2 to TRBJ2-1, with D perhaps TRBD1 (6 bases). The V gene lost 4 bases and the J gene lost 4 bases, with 8 bases spanning the gap. From germline, CDR1 is SNHLY and CDR2 FYNNEI. CDR3 length: 13 residues.

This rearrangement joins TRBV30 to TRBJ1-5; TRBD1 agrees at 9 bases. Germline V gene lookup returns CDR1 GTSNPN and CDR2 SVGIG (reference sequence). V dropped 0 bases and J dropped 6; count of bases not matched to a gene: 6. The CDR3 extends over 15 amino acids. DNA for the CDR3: TGTGCCTGGAGTGTCACGGGGACAGGGATTCAGCCCCAGCATTTT. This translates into CAWSVTGTGIQPQHF.

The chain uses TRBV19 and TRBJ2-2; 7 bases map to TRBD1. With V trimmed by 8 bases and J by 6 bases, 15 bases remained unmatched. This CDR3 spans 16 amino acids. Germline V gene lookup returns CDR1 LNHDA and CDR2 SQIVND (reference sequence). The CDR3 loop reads CASWGRSRGLAGELFF. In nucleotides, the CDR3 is TGTGCCAGTTGGGGACGGTCCAGGGGGTTAGCCGGGGAGCTGTTTTTT.

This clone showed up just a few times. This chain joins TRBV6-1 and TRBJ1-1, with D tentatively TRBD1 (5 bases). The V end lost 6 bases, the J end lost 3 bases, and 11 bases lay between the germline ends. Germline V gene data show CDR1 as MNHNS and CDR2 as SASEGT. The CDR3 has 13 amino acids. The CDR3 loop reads CASSQTAYTEAFF. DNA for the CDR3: TGTGCCAGCAGCCAGACAGCGTACACTGAAGCTTTCTTT.

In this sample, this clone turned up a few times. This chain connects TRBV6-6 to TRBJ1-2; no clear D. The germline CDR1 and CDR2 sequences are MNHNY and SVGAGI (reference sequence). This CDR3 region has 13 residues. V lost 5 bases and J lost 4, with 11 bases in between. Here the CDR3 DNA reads TGTGCCAGCAGTCGCACAGCCCCCTATGGCTACACCTTC. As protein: CASSRTAPYGYTF.

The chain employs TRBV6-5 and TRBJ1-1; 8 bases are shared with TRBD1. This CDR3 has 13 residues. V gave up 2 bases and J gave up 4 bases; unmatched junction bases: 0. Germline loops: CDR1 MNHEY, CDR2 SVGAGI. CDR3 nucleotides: TGTGCCAGCAGTTACGGGACAGGCACTGAAGCTTTCTTT. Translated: CASSYGTGTEAFF.

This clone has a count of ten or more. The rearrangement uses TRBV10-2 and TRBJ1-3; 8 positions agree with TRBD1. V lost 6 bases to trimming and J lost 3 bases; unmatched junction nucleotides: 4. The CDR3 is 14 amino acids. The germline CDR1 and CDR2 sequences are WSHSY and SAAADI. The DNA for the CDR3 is TGCGCCAGCAGCGCAGGGGGCTTTGGAAACACCATATATTTT. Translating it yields CASSAGGFGNTIYF.

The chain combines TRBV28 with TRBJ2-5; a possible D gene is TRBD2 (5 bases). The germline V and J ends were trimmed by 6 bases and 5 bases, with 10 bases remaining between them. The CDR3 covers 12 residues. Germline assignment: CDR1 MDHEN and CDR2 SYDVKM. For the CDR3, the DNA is TGTGCCAGCAGATCCGGAGGTGAGACCCAGTACTTC. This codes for CASRSGGETQYF.

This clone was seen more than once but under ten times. CDR3 DNA sequence: TGTGCCAGTAGCGGGACAGAGAATCAGCCCCAGCATTTT. Its translation is CASSGTENQPQHF. The rearrangement links TRBV19 to TRBJ1-5; TRBD1 aligns across 7 bases. The germline gives CDR1 LNHDA, CDR2 SQIVND (reference sequence). The trim removed 6 bases at V and 4 bases at J, leaving 3 bases unmatched. The length of the CDR3 is 13 residues.

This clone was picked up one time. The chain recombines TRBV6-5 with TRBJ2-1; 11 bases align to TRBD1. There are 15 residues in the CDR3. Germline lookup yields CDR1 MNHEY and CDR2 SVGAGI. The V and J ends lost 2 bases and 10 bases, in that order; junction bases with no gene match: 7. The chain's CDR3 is CASSYMGQGGREQFF. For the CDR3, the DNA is TGTGCCAGCAGTTACATGGGACAGGGGGGAAGAGAGCAGTTCTTC.

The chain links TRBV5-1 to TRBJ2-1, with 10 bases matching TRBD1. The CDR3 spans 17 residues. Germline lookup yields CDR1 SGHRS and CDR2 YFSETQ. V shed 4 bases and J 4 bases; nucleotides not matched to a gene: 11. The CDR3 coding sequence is TGCGCCAGCAGCCCAACCGGGACAGGGGTTTCGTACAATGAGCAGTTCTTC. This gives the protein CASSPTGTGVSYNEQFF.

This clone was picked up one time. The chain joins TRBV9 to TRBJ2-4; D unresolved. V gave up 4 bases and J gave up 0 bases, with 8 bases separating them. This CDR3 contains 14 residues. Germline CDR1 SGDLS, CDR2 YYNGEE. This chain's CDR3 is CASSPSLAKNIQYF. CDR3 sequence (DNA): TGTGCCAGCAGCCCCTCCCTAGCCAAAAACATTCAGTACTTC.

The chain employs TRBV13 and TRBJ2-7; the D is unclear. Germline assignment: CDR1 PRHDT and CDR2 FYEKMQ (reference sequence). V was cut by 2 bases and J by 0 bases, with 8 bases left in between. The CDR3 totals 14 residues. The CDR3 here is CASSLQSPSYEQYF. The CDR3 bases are TGTGCCAGCAGCTTACAAAGCCCCTCCTACGAGCAGTACTTC.

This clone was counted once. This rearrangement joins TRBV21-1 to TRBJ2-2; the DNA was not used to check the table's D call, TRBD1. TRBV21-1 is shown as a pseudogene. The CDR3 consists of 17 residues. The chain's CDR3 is CASSPPGDRGPYGELFF. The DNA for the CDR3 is TGTGCCAGCAGCCCCCCGGGGGACAGGGGGCCTTACGGGGAGCTGTTTTTT.

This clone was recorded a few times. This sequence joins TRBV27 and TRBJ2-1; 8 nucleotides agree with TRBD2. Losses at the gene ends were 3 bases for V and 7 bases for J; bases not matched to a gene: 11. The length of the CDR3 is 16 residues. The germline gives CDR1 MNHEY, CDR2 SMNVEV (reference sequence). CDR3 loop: CASSFPAGGGRNEQFF. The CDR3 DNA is TGTGCCAGCAGTTTTCCCGCGGGGGGAGGTAGGAATGAGCAGTTCTTC.

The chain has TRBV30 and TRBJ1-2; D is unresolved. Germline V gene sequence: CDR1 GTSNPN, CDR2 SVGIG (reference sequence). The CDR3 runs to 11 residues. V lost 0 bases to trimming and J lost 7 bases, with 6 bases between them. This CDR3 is CAWSVLSGYTF. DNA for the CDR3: TGTGCCTGGAGTGTGTTGAGTGGCTACACCTTC.

CDR3 in amino acids: CASSPNTGEQFF. The CDR3 region has the DNA TGCGCCAGCAGCCCGAACACAGGCGAGCAGTTCTTC. The rearrangement links TRBV5-1 to TRBJ2-1; D might be TRBD1 (5 bases). The CDR3 is 12 residues long. CDR1 and CDR2 from the germline V gene are SGHRS and YFSETQ. V dropped 4 bases and J dropped 10 bases, with 12 bases sitting between them.

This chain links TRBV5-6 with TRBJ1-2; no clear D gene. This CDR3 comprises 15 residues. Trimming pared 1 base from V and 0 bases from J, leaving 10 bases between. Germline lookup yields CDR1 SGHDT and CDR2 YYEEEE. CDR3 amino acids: CASSLHWRANYGYTF. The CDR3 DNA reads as TGTGCCAGCAGCTTGCACTGGAGGGCTAACTATGGCTACACCTTC.